Sequencing of this T cell receptor beta chain was carried out in a study of tumor and adjacent non-tumor tissue in lung cancer. Study-wide results and caveats: Tumor repertoires had a smaller top 100 clone share than normal lung.

About this clonotype itself: The antigen is not known. The junction shows a germline mismatch at one end, possibly a read error.

The germline gives CDR1 MGHRA, CDR2 YSYEKL. This CDR3 contains 18 residues. This sample's RNA came from whole unsorted tissue. This non-tumor lung sample came from over 3 cm beyond the tumor edge. A modified ARM-PCR protocol with three rounds of nested PCR amplified TCRbeta. TCRdb analysed the multiplex PCR reads with MiXCR anew, one entry per CDR3 protein. The sample lists tens of thousands of distinct CDR3 sequences, nearly 70% seen once, with roughly 26% in the top ten. The sequence came from a woman aged 45-59 years with non-small cell lung cancer. The sample comprised distant non-tumor lung tissue. This chain uses TRBV4-1 with TRBJ2-7; 7 bases map to TRBD2. CDR3 region: CTSSQDSPRGSLSYEQYF. CDR3 coding DNA: TGCACCAGCAGCCAAGATTCTCCGCGGGGGAGTCTGTCCTACGAGCAGTACTTC.